The clone carrying this TCR beta chain was recorded a few times. What it binds is unknown. One junction end does not reproduce the germline sequence, and a read error may be involved. The sample belongs to a study of identical twins. A universal primer site was incorporated via template switching, and the cDNA contained unique molecular identifiers. MiXCR was run by TCRdb on the 5' RACE reads, yielding one entry per CDR3 protein. This sample has approximately 600,000 distinct CDR3 sequences, with nearly 10% found just once. The CDR3 runs to 13 residues. The germline CDR1 and CDR2 sequences are SSHAT and FNYEAQ (reference sequence). Study results and limitations: With abundant cord blood beta clonotypes, insertions were fewer; memory repertoires showed no such pattern. Invariant MAIT and iNKT cells are populations that could partly confound zero-insertion analyses.

Everyone who donated was a healthy Caucasian. This sample was also put to use in a study of yellow fever vaccine responses in identical twins.

This chain connects TRBV7-7 to TRBJ2-5; D possibly corresponds to TRBD2 (5 bases). The material sequenced was PBMCs. The TCR comes from a young woman in good health. DNA for the CDR3: TGTGCTAGCAGCCACGAGGGCGGTGGGACCCAGTACTTC. Its translation is CASSHEGGGTQYF.